Relative to its sample, the clone carrying this T cell receptor (beta chain) is medium-sized. Its specificity is unknown. These data are taken from a study of liver allograft versus peripheral blood T cells. Study context: The study compared liver allograft T cell receptor repertoires against peripheral blood repertoires of liver transplant recipients. Study findings and constraints: Reportedly, liver allograft T cell receptor repertoires differed from peripheral blood ones.

Each CDR3 protein gets one entry after TCRdb re-called the reads with MiXCR. Among about 14,000 distinct CDR3 sequences listed, roughly 20% were seen once. Trimming stripped 7 bases from V and 3 bases from J, with 15 bases between. The CDR3 runs 14 residues. The germline V gene encodes CDR1 ENHRY and CDR2 SYGVKD. The chain couples TRBV10-3 to TRBJ1-1; D gene uncertain. This sequence originates from a human patient who had a liver transplant. These T cells may partly come from the graft donor. CDR3: CAITLTGGDTEAFF. The CDR3 region has the DNA TGTGCCATCACTCTGACTGGCGGGGACACTGAAGCTTTCTTT.